A selection of T cell receptor beta chains follows, all from one sample in a study of neurological immune-mediated disorders. TCRdb analysed the 5' RACE reads with MiXCR anew, one entry per CDR3 protein. The top ten clones hold 9% to 10% of a sample with tens of thousands of distinct CDR3 sequences, more than 4.5% of them seen once. The sequenced sample consisted of CD4+ T cells from blood. Receptors were obtained from a man between 18 and 35 years old in good health. CDR3s leave out the opening cysteine and the closing phenylalanine or tryptophan. Clone size is shown for a subset of rows, as once, few, many or a class of expanded clone.

v_gene: TRBV7-2
abundance: many
j_gene: TRBJ1-1
CDR3aa: ASRGQMNTEAF

v_gene: TRBV7-6
abundance: many
j_gene: TRBJ1-1
CDR3aa: ASSLGITGNTEAF

v_gene: TRBV10-2
abundance: few
j_gene: TRBJ2-7
CDR3aa: ASSTGFREQY

v_gene: TRBV5-1
abundance: many
j_gene: TRBJ2-1
CDR3aa: ASRRDNGREF

v_gene: TRBV5-1
abundance: many
j_gene: TRBJ1-1
CDR3aa: ASSLTQSSRGAF

v_gene: TRBV10-3
abundance: many
j_gene: TRBJ1-6
CDR3aa: AISESAGLSPLH

v_gene: TRBV9
abundance: many
j_gene: TRBJ2-7
CDR3aa: ASSVDLGPLGEQY

v_gene: TRBV7-3
abundance: -
j_gene: TRBJ2-2
CDR3aa: ASSSSTGELF

v_gene: TRBV20-1
abundance: many
j_gene: TRBJ1-6
CDR3aa: SARAQGADNSPLH

v_gene: TRBV18
abundance: many
j_gene: TRBJ1-1
CDR3aa: ASSLGTGGLGTEAF

v_gene: TRBV5-1
abundance: -
j_gene: TRBJ2-7
CDR3aa: ASSRTLDEQY

v_gene: TRBV27
abundance: many
j_gene: TRBJ2-1
CDR3aa: ASSPSGNEQF

v_gene: TRBV4-2
abundance: many
j_gene: TRBJ1-4
CDR3aa: ASSATASDEKLF

v_gene: TRBV7-2
abundance: many
j_gene: TRBJ2-3
CDR3aa: ASSFRPPPGTDTQY

v_gene: TRBV6-5
abundance: many
j_gene: TRBJ1-3
CDR3aa: ASSRWQAGNTIY

v_gene: TRBV9
abundance: many
j_gene: TRBJ1-5
CDR3aa: ASSVGGEYQPQH

v_gene: TRBV4-3
abundance: many
j_gene: TRBJ1-2
CDR3aa: ASSQDGRNGDYGYT

v_gene: TRBV6-5
abundance: many
j_gene: TRBJ1-2
CDR3aa: ASRGTGDYGYT

v_gene: TRBV11-2
abundance: many
j_gene: TRBJ2-2
CDR3aa: ASSSRMGADTGELF

v_gene: TRBV12-3/TRBV12-4
abundance: many
j_gene: TRBJ1-4
CDR3aa: ASSGDRGREKLF

v_gene: TRBV10-3
abundance: many
j_gene: TRBJ2-3
CDR3aa: AISESTQPDTQY

v_gene: TRBV7-2
abundance: many
j_gene: TRBJ1-6
CDR3aa: ASRTVGNSPLH

v_gene: TRBV24-1
abundance: -
j_gene: TRBJ2-6
CDR3aa: ASDSAAGSGPSGANVLT

v_gene: TRBV6-6
abundance: many
j_gene: TRBJ2-3
CDR3aa: ASSQPPTDTQY

v_gene: TRBV29-1
abundance: many
j_gene: TRBJ1-1
CDR3aa: SVGNSGENTEAF

v_gene: TRBV18
abundance: many
j_gene: TRBJ2-1
CDR3aa: ASSPPSRSSGDEQF

v_gene: TRBV6-5
abundance: many
j_gene: TRBJ1-6
CDR3aa: ASNPGGGNSPLH

v_gene: TRBV20-1
abundance: once
j_gene: TRBJ2-7
CDR3aa: SARAGGYEQY

v_gene: TRBV9
abundance: many
j_gene: TRBJ2-1
CDR3aa: ASSVRSGTLNEQF

v_gene: TRBV19
abundance: many
j_gene: TRBJ2-2
CDR3aa: ATLWGPNTGELF

v_gene: TRBV7-3
abundance: many
j_gene: TRBJ1-1
CDR3aa: ASSLYGGTEAF

v_gene: TRBV5-1
abundance: many
j_gene: TRBJ2-3
CDR3aa: ASSWQGPWDTQY

v_gene: TRBV18
abundance: many
j_gene: TRBJ2-2
CDR3aa: ASSSGPSTGELF

v_gene: TRBV12-3/TRBV12-4
abundance: many
j_gene: TRBJ1-4
CDR3aa: ASSLGQDNEKLF

v_gene: TRBV20-1
abundance: many
j_gene: TRBJ2-7
CDR3aa: SARLIKRGSSYEQY

v_gene: TRBV5-1
abundance: many
j_gene: TRBJ1-1
CDR3aa: ASSPGTGGRNTEAF

v_gene: TRBV12-3/TRBV12-4
abundance: many
j_gene: TRBJ2-7
CDR3aa: ASRSGPSEQY

v_gene: TRBV9
abundance: many
j_gene: TRBJ2-3
CDR3aa: ASSTHLDTQY

v_gene: TRBV24-1
abundance: -
j_gene: TRBJ2-2
CDR3aa: ATSEERWTGELF

v_gene: TRBV5-6
abundance: many
j_gene: TRBJ2-7
CDR3aa: ASSLNYEQY

v_gene: TRBV5-5
abundance: many
j_gene: TRBJ1-1
CDR3aa: ASSLRWGMNTEAF

v_gene: TRBV25-1
abundance: many
j_gene: TRBJ1-2
CDR3aa: ASRDRDRYGYT

v_gene: TRBV4-1
abundance: many
j_gene: TRBJ1-4
CDR3aa: ASSQDFRGDGEKLF

v_gene: TRBV5-5
abundance: many
j_gene: TRBJ2-3
CDR3aa: ASRPAGGDTQY

v_gene: TRBV6-5
abundance: many
j_gene: TRBJ2-7
CDR3aa: ASSYWGGSEGEQY